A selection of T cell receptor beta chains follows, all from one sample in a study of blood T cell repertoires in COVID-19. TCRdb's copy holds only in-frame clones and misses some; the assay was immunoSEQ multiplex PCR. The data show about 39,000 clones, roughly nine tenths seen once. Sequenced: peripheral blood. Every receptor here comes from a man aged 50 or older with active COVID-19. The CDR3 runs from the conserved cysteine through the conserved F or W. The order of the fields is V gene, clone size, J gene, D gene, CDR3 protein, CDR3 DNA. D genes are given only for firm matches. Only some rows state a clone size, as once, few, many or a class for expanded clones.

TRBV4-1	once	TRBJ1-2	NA	CASSQAGTRPSYGYTF	TGCGCCAGCAGCCAAGCCGGGACAAGGCCTAGCTATGGCTACACCTTC
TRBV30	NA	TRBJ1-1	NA	CAWAGLTNTEAFF	TGTGCCTGGGCCGGACTGACGAACACTGAAGCTTTCTTT
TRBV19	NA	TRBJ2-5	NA	CASSIGGETQYF	TGTGCCAGTAGTATAGGAGGGGAGACCCAGTACTTC
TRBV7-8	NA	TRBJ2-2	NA	CASSLASRSYRAGELFF	TGTGCCAGCAGCTTAGCGTCCCGCTCCTACAGGGCCGGGGAGCTGTTTTTT
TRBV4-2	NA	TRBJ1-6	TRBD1	CASSQDFAGGNSPLHF	TGTGCCAGCAGCCAAGATTTCGCAGGGGGTAATTCACCCCTCCACTTT
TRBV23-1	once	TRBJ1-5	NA	CASSQSGWVRGQPQHF	TGCGCCAGCAGTCAATCGGGGTGGGTGCGAGGGCAGCCCCAGCATTTT
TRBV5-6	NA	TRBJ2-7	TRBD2	CASSLVLLAGGPNEQYF	TGTGCCAGCAGCTTGGTGCTCCTAGCGGGGGGGCCGAATGAGCAGTACTTC
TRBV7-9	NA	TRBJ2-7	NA	CASSAGQYYEQYF	TGTGCCAGCAGCGCAGGACAGTACTACGAGCAGTACTTC
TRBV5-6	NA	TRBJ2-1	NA	CASRHRTAYSSYNEQFF	TGTGCCAGCAGGCATCGGACAGCCTATAGCTCCTACAATGAGCAGTTCTTC
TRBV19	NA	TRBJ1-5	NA	CASSIGGGGNQPQHF	TGTGCCAGTAGTATAGGCGGGGGCGGCAATCAGCCCCAGCATTTT
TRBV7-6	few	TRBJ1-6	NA	CASSLGPRGSYNSPLHF	TGTGCCAGCAGCTTAGGTCCGAGGGGGTCCTATAATTCACCCCTCCACTTT
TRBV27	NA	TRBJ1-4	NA	CASSSLDSPTNEKLFF	TGTGCCAGCAGTTCGCTGGACAGCCCAACTAATGAAAAACTGTTTTTT
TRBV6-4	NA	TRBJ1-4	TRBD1	CASSDQGAEKLFF	TGTGCCAGCAGTGATCAGGGGGCAGAAAAACTGTTTTTT
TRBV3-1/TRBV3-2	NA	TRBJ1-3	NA	CASSQDRVSGNTIYF	TGTGCCAGCAGCCAAGATCGGGTCTCTGGAAACACCATATATTTT
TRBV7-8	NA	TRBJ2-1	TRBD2	CASRKTSGNYNEQFF	TGTGCCAGCAGAAAGACTAGCGGGAATTACAATGAGCAGTTCTTC
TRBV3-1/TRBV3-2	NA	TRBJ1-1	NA	CASSQDLRHSDAEAFF	TGTGCCAGCAGCCAAGATTTGCGACACTCAGACGCTGAAGCTTTCTTT
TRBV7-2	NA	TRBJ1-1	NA	CASSLNRIVTEAFF	TGTGCCAGCAGCTTAAACAGGATCGTCACTGAAGCTTTCTTT
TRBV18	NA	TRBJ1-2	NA	CASSPTDSSDYGYTF	TGTGCCAGCTCACCCACGGACAGTTCGGACTATGGCTACACCTTC
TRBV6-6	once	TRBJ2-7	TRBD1	CASSPTGSEQYF	TGTGCCAGCAGCCCGACAGGGTCCGAGCAGTACTTC
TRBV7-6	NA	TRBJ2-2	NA	CASTPARLGRTGELFF	TGTGCCAGCACCCCTGCACGCTTGGGGCGCACCGGGGAGCTGTTTTTT
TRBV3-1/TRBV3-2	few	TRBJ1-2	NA	CASSPTGYYGYTF	TGTGCCAGCAGCCCGACAGGATACTATGGCTACACCTTC
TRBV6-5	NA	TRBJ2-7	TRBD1	CATSRDRGNEQYF	TGTGCCACCTCCCGGGACAGGGGTAACGAGCAGTACTTC
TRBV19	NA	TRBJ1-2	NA	CASSIPSGVYGYTF	TGTGCCAGTAGTATACCCTCGGGGGTCTATGGCTACACCTTC
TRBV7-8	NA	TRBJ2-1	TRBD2	CASSVPLAGGLDEQFF	TGTGCCAGCAGCGTCCCGCTAGCGGGGGGGCTCGATGAGCAGTTCTTC
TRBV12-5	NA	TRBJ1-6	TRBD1	CASGLGQGANSPLHF	TGTGCTAGTGGTCTAGGACAGGGCGCAAATTCACCCCTCCACTTT
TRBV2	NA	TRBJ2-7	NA	CASTGSTYEQYF	TGTGCCAGCACCGGGTCGACCTACGAGCAGTACTTC
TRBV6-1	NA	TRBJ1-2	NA	CASSERYSLDYGYTF	TGTGCCAGCAGTGAAAGGTACAGTTTAGACTATGGCTACACCTTC
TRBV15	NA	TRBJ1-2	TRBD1	CATSSGTGRPYGYTF	TGTGCCACCAGCAGTGGGACAGGGCGACCTTATGGCTACACCTTC
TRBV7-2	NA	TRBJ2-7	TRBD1	CASSSSGTVFYEQYF	TGTGCCAGCAGCTCCTCCGGGACAGTTTTCTACGAGCAGTACTTC
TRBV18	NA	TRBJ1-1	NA	CASSQSQGKSAFF	TGTGCCAGCTCACAATCACAGGGAAAGTCGGCTTTCTTT
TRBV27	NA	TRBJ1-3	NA	CASSPPHSGNTIYF	TGTGCCAGCAGCCCGCCACACTCTGGAAACACCATATATTTT
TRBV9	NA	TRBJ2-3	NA	CASSVTTDTQYF	TGTGCCAGCAGCGTAACAACAGATACGCAGTATTTT
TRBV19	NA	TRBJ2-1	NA	CASSIGGGSYNEQFF	TGTGCCAGTAGTATCGGTGGAGGGTCCTACAATGAGCAGTTCTTC
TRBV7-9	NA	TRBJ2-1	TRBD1	CASSPPGTAYNEQFF	TGTGCCAGCAGCCCCCCCGGGACAGCTTACAATGAGCAGTTCTTC
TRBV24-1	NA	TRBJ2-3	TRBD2	CATSGRAADTQYF	TGTGCCACCAGCGGGAGGGCCGCAGATACGCAGTATTTT
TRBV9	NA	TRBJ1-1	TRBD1	CASSAHRGGNTEAFF	TGTGCCAGCAGCGCCCACAGGGGAGGGAACACTGAAGCTTTCTTT
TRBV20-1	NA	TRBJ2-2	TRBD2	CSASHAGGNTGELFF	TGCAGTGCTAGTCATGCGGGAGGGAACACCGGGGAGCTGTTTTTT
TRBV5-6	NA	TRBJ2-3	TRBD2	CASSSGTSGTDTQYF	TGTGCCAGCAGCTCAGGGACTAGCGGCACAGATACGCAGTATTTT
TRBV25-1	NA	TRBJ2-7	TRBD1	CASQGQGALYEQYF	TGTGCCAGCCAGGGACAGGGGGCCTTATACGAGCAGTACTTC
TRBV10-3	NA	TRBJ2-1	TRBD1	CAISGQGLSEQFF	TGTGCCATCAGTGGACAGGGGCTTAGTGAGCAGTTCTTC
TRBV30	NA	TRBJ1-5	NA	CAWSDSPHQPQHF	TGTGCCTGGAGTGACAGTCCCCACCAGCCCCAGCATTTT
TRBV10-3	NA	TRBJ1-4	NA	CAISESPGFITANEKLFF	TGTGCCATCAGTGAGTCGCCTGGTTTTATTACGGCTAATGAAAAACTGTTTTTT
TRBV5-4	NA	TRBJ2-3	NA	CASSLDAGGDTQYF	TGTGCCAGCAGCCTGGATGCAGGAGGGGATACGCAGTATTTT
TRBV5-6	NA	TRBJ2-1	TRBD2	CASSLTSGGPYGRNEQFF	TGTGCCAGCAGCTTGACTAGCGGGGGGCCCTACGGCCGCAATGAGCAGTTCTTC
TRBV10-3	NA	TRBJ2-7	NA	CAISEGADEQYF	TGTGCCATCAGTGAAGGAGCGGACGAGCAGTACTTC
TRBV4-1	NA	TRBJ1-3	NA	CASSPGGVYTRTGNTIYF	TGCGCCAGCAGCCCCGGAGGGGTTTATACTCGTACTGGAAACACCATATATTTT
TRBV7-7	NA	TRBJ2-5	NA	CASSFTGETQYF	TGTGCTAGCAGCTTCACGGGGGAGACCCAGTACTTC
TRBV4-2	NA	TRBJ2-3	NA	CASSQDAEAQYF	TGTGCCAGCAGCCAAGATGCCGAGGCGCAGTATTTT
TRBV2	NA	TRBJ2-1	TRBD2	CASSEEASGGQGNEQFF	TGTGCCAGCAGTGAAGAAGCTAGCGGGGGCCAGGGCAATGAGCAGTTCTTC
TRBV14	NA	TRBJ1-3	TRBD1	CASSPGTGFGNTIYF	TGTGCCAGCAGCCCCGGGACAGGGTTTGGAAACACCATATATTTT
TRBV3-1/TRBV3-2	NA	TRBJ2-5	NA	CASSQGGGWETQYF	TGTGCCAGCAGCCAGGGCGGGGGCTGGGAGACCCAGTACTTC
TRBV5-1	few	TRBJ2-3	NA	CASSLAESTDTQYF	TGCGCCAGCAGCTTGGCGGAGAGCACAGATACGCAGTATTTT
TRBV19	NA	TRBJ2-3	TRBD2	CASSMGSGSTDTQYF	TGTGCCAGTAGTATGGGTAGCGGGAGCACAGATACGCAGTATTTT
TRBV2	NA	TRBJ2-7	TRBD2	CASSPSLAGSYEQYF	TGTGCCAGCAGTCCCTCGCTAGCGGGCTCCTACGAGCAGTACTTC
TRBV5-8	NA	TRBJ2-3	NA	CASSFLHINTDTQYF	TGTGCCAGCAGCTTTTTACACATTAACACAGATACGCAGTATTTT
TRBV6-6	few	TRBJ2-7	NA	CASSGFKMSEQYF	TGTGCCAGCAGCGGGTTCAAGATGAGCGAGCAGTACTTC
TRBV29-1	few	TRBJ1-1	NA	CSVDGGAEAFF	TGCAGCGTTGACGGCGGAGCCGAAGCTTTCTTT